This T cell receptor (beta chain) is drawn from a study of blood T cell repertoires in COVID-19. Study in general: Sites in the United States, Italy and Spain provided acute and convalescent COVID-19 samples.

Participants had their cohort set by participant-reported clinical history. CDR1 SGHDT and CDR2 YYEEEE come from the germline V gene. The CDR3 length is 17 residues. Trimming left V 4 bases short and J 4 bases short, with 22 bases between. Clones were read by immunoSEQ multiplex PCR, and TCRdb kept only the in-frame ones, dropping some. The sample records 200,000 or so clones, 75% to 90% being singletons. The chain joins TRBV5-6 to TRBJ2-3, with a possible D match to TRBD2 (6 bases). Sequencing was carried out using PBMCs or T cells enriched from blood (not recorded which). The TCR originated in a woman aged 35 to 49 with acute COVID-19. The CDR3 is CASSIYLPGLAADTQYF. CDR3 in DNA: TGTGCCAGCAGCATCTATCTTCCGGGACTGGCGGCAGATACGCAGTATTTT.